Listed here are 14 T cell receptor beta chains from one sample, sequenced in a study of blood T cell repertoires in COVID-19. Using immunoSEQ multiplex PCR, the repertoire was profiled, and TCRdb retains in-frame clones only, with some absent. The sample holds hundreds of thousands of clones; 90% are singletons and the top ten take 0.87%. Sequencing was done on a sample of PBMCs or T cells enriched from blood (not recorded which). These receptor sequences come from a man between 45 and 60 years old who had been exposed to COVID-19.

The chain employs TRBV5-1 and TRBJ1-1; a possible D gene is TRBD1 (6 bases). V was trimmed by 0 bases and J by 5 bases, leaving 14 bases between them. CDR3 length: 15 residues. Germline V lookup: CDR1 SGHRS, CDR2 YFSETQ. The CDR3 loop is CASSLAGGLRTEAFF. DNA of the CDR3: TGCGCCAGCAGCTTGGCGGGGGGCTTGAGAACTGAAGCTTTCTTT.

This chain uses TRBV7-2 with TRBJ1-5; D is uncertain. Germline CDR1 reads SGHTA; CDR2 reads FQGNSA. Trimming shortened V by 2 bases and J by 0 bases, and 8 bases separated the two germline ends. CDR3 length: 15 amino acids. The DNA of the CDR3 is TGTGCCAGCAGCTTATTAGGCGGTAGCAATCAGCCCCAGCATTTT. Translated: CASSLLGGSNQPQHF.

The V gene is TRBV30, the J gene TRBJ1-1; no clear D. Trimming pared 5 bases from V and 2 bases from J, leaving 21 bases between. CDR3 length equals 16 residues. Per the germline V gene, CDR1 is GTSNPN and CDR2 is SVGIG (reference sequence). The CDR3 DNA reads as TGTGCCTGGCCCAAACTAACGGGAAATGGAAACACTGAAGCTTTCTTT. It encodes CAWPKLTGNGNTEAFF.

This clone was counted between two and nine times. The chain couples TRBV11-3 to TRBJ2-7; 10 nucleotides agree with TRBD1. The germline gives CDR1 SGHNT, CDR2 YENEEA. V trimming: 4 bases; J trimming: 4 bases; junction bases outside the gene matches: 10. This CDR3 is built from 16 residues. DNA for the CDR3: TGTGCCAGCAGCTCCTCCGGACAGGGGGAACGTTACGAGCAGTACTTC. Protein product: CASSSSGQGERYEQYF.

The chain links TRBV5-4 to TRBJ1-6; weak D call: TRBD1 (5 bases). This CDR3 region has 17 residues. Germline assignment: CDR1 SGHNT and CDR2 YYREEE (reference sequence). Trimming took 2 bases from V and 7 from J, leaving 19 bases between them. This CDR3 is CASSFTSGNFLNSPLHF. In nucleotides, the CDR3 is TGTGCCAGCAGCTTCACTTCAGGGAACTTTTTAAATTCACCCCTCCACTTT.

This chain links TRBV19 with TRBJ1-2; 7 bases are shared with TRBD1. Losses at the gene ends were 6 bases for V and 4 bases for J; bases not matched to a gene: 5. Looked up from germline, CDR1 is LNHDA and CDR2 is SQIVND (reference sequence). This CDR3 contains 13 residues. The DNA of the CDR3 is TGTGCCAGTAGCCCGGGACAGATCTATGGCTACACCTTC. Its translation: CASSPGQIYGYTF.

The chain joins TRBV6-2 or TRBV6-3 to TRBJ2-7; 8 bases map to TRBD2. The junction had 7 bases not matched to a gene; V was cut back by 3 bases and J by 0 bases. Per the germline V gene, CDR1 is MNHEY and CDR2 is SVGEGT. This CDR3 contains 16 residues. CDR3 sequence: CASSYLAGLSSYEQYV. The CDR3 nucleotides read TGTGCCAGCAGTTATCTAGCGGGTCTAAGCTCCTACGAGCAGTACGTC.

This sequence joins TRBV24-1 and TRBJ2-1; TRBD2 matches at 12 bases. Germline V gene data show CDR1 as KGHDR and CDR2 as SFDVKD. There are 17 residues in the CDR3. After removal of 3 bases from V and 0 bases from J, the junction contained 2 bases not matched to a gene. CDR3 residues: CATSDELAGGSYNEQFF. The CDR3, as DNA: TGTGCCACCAGTGATGAACTAGCGGGGGGCTCCTACAATGAGCAGTTCTTC.

The chain carries TRBV6-6 and TRBJ1-5; no reliable D call. Per the germline V gene, CDR1 is MNHNY and CDR2 is SVGAGI (reference sequence). The CDR3 spans 12 residues. Trimming took off 9 bases at V and 6 bases at J, with 12 bases between the two ends. The CDR3 is CASLTSGQPQHF. Here the CDR3 DNA reads TGTGCCAGTCTGACTTCTGGTCAGCCCCAGCATTTT.

The chain couples TRBV5-1 to TRBJ2-3; TRBD1 agrees at 7 bases. This CDR3 has 14 amino acids. The V gene's germline CDR1 is SGHRS and CDR2 YFSETQ. Trimming at V came to 4 bases and at J to 8 bases, leaving 10 bases not matched to a gene. The CDR3 DNA sequence: TGCGCCAGCAGCCCGGGACAGACCCCTAGTACGCAGTATTTT. Protein product: CASSPGQTPSTQYF.

V is TRBV5-8 and J is TRBJ2-1, with TRBD2 matching over 13 bases. The CDR3 is made up of 18 amino acids. V trimming: 1 base; J trimming: 0 bases; junction bases outside the gene matches: 4. Per germline, CDR1 SGHTS and CDR2 YDEGEE. CDR3 coding DNA: TGTGCCAGCAGCTTGTGGGGACTAGCGGGAAGCTCCTACAATGAGCAGTTCTTC. It codes for CASSLWGLAGSSYNEQFF.

This clone has a single count. The V and J genes are TRBV11-2 and TRBJ2-1; unclear D gene. V gave up 5 bases and J gave up 4 bases, with 12 bases separating them. CDR3 length: 14 amino acids. Germline CDR1 SGHAT, CDR2 FQNNGV. As DNA, the CDR3 is TGTGCCAGCAGCCTCACGACGGAGTACAATGAGCAGTTCTTC. It translates to CASSLTTEYNEQFF.

This chain uses TRBV24-1 with TRBJ1-2; perhaps TRBD1 as D (5 bases). CDR3 length: 15 amino acids. In germline, CDR1 is KGHDR, CDR2 SFDVKD. V was shortened by 3 bases and J by 1 base, with 11 bases between the two germline ends. In DNA, the CDR3 is TGTGCCACCAGTGATCCGGGACTGAGTAACTATGGCTACACCTTC. Its translation is CATSDPGLSNYGYTF.

The rearrangement links TRBV2 to TRBJ1-1, with TRBD1 matching over 10 bases. CDR3 length: 14 amino acids. Germline-derived CDR1 and CDR2 are SNHLY and FYNNEI. V lost 4 bases, J lost 4 bases, and 3 bases stayed unmatched. The CDR3 protein is CASSGQGASTEAFF. CDR3 nucleotides: TGTGCCAGCAGTGGACAGGGGGCAAGCACTGAAGCTTTCTTT.